This TCR beta chain is from a study of T cells expressing NK-cell markers. Across the study: Seven HCMV-seropositive donors and one seronegative donor made up the eight sequenced donors.

Points from the study as a whole: Clones of NKG2C+ T cells that had expanded were of unclear HCMV specificity.

Germline V gene lookup returns CDR1 LNHNV and CDR2 YYDKDF (reference sequence). CDR3 length: 14 amino acids. In the case of this clonotype: The antigen remains undetermined.

TCR beta cDNA was generated via 5'RACE template switching incorporating UMIs. TCRdb re-called the 5' RACE reads; every CDR3 protein appears as one record, without DNA. The sample has about 110,000 distinct CDR3 sequences. This receptor was identified in a woman between 18 and 75 years old in good health. The material sequenced was blood T cells: a sorted CD56 or NKG2C T cell subset, CD4+ or CD8+ T cells, or bulk PBMC T cells (not recorded which). This sequence joins TRBV15 and TRBJ1-1. The chain's CDR3 is CATSILWGYTEAFF.